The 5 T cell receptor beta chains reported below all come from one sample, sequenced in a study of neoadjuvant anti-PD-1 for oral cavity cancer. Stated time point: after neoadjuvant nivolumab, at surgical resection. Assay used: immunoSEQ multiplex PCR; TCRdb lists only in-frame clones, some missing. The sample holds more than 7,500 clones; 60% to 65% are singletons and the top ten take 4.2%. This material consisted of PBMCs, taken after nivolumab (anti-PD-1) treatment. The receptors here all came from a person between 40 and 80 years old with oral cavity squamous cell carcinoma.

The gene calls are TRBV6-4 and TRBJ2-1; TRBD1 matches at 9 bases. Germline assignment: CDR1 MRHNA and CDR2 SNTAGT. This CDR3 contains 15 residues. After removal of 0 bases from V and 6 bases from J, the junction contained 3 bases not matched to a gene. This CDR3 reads CASSDSDRGGNEQFF. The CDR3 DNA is TGTGCCAGCAGTGACTCGGACAGGGGAGGCAATGAGCAGTTCTTC.

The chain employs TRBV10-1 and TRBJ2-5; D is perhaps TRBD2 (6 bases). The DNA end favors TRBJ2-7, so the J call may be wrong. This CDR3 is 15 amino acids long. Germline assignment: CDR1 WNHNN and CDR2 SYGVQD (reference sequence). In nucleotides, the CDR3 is TGCGCCAGCAGTGAGGCGGGGACTTCCATCTACGAGCAGTACTTC. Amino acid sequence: CASSEAGTSIYEQYF.

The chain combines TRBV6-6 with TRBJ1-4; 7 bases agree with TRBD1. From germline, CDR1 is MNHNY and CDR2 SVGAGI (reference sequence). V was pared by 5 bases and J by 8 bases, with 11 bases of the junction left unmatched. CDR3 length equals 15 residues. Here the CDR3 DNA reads TGTGCCAGCAGTGGAGCCGGGACAGCTGAAGAAAAACTGTTTTTT. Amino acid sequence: CASSGAGTAEEKLFF.

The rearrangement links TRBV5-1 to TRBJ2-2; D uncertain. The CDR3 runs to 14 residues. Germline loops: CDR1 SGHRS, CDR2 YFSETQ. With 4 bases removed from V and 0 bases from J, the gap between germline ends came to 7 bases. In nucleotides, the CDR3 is TGCGCCAGCAGCCTCTGGACGAACACCGGGGAGCTGTTTTTT. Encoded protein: CASSLWTNTGELFF.

CDR3 in DNA: TGTGCCAGCAGCTCCAAACGTGGAGGGGGACCCCTCCACTTT. Amino acids: CASSSKRGGGPLHF. The V call is TRBV7-8, the J call TRBJ1-6; D may be TRBD1 (6 bases). The germline CDR1 and CDR2 sequences are SGHVS and FQNEAQ. The CDR3 is 14 amino acids. Trimming pared 4 bases from V and 12 bases from J, leaving 16 bases between.